This T cell receptor (beta chain) appears in the sequencing data of a study of identical twins. Broader study findings: While abundant cord blood beta clonotypes carried fewer insertions, memory repertoires showed no such pattern. Modelling underestimated the level of out-of-frame TCR alpha sharing observed in monozygotic twins.

In its sample, this clonotype was seen a few times. Its antigen is unidentified. TCRdb analysed the 5' RACE reads with MiXCR anew, one entry per CDR3 protein. The table shows roughly 710,000 distinct CDR3 sequences, with around 6% occurring only once. The CDR3 loop spans 13 amino acids. CDR1 WSHSY and CDR2 SAAADI come from the germline V gene. V shed 2 bases and J shed 6 bases, with 8 bases lying between them. J is TRBJ2-1 and V is TRBV10-2; no clear D gene. Material: naive T cells sorted from blood. The receptor was isolated from a man aged 18-30 years in good health. The CDR3 coding sequence is TGCGCCAGCAGTGAGCCCAGCCCCAATGAGCAGTTCTTC. Protein product: CASSEPSPNEQFF.